The present TCR beta chain was sequenced within a study of shared clonotypes between healthy human individuals. Study at large: Sampling drew on donors who were a couple of women and a few men aged 18 to 49. A donor's plate count was three for CD4 naive and three for CD4 memory; CD8 naive had two and CD8 memory one.

Per the original methods: Junction-only sequences without quality scores were provided by ImmunoSEQ, so filtering was different. Assay used: immunoSEQ multiplex PCR; TCRdb lists only in-frame clones, some missing. That table gives V, J and clone size, and the DNA gave D and trimming. The table lists 800,000 or so clones, around 96% of them singletons. CD45RO-negative, CCR7-selected cells formed the naive CD8 fraction, which excluded terminally differentiated effector memory CD45RA+ cells. The CDR3 consists of 16 residues. Trimming pared 2 bases from V and 0 bases from J, leaving 13 bases between. The germline gives CDR1 SGHVS, CDR2 FNYEAQ.

Sequencing was carried out using naive CD8+ T cells sorted from blood. This clonotype originated in a man aged 25-45 years in good health. V usage is TRBV7-6 and J usage is TRBJ2-5, with D unclear. CDR3 coding DNA: TGTGCCAGCAGCTTAAGGTTTGGGCCGGACCAAGAGACCCAGTACTTC. This encodes CASSLRFGPDQETQYF.